This T cell receptor beta chain came from a study of CD8 T cells in ankylosing spondylitis. Each CDR3 protein is one row after TCRdb ran MiXCR on the 5' RACE reads. Of about 160,000 distinct CDR3 sequences detected, around a tenth appear once; the ten largest clones hold less than 15%. Points on this clonotype: Its matching antigen is unknown.

Study-wide results and limits: Peripheral blood samples showed relatively rare disease-linked clones, and these clones were CD8+. Significant enrichment of disease-linked clones was reported in matched ankylosing spondylitis synovial fluid.

CDR3 length: 15 amino acids. Germline V gene sequence: CDR1 SGHKS, CDR2 YYEKEE (reference sequence). Trimming pared 1 base from V and 2 bases from J, leaving 10 bases between. The sample consisted of blood, either unsorted or a sorted T cell fraction (not recorded which). The source of this sequence is a female donor with ankylosing spondylitis or in good health (not recorded which). The chain carries TRBV5-5 and TRBJ2-1; D remains ambiguous. The CDR3 loop reads CASSLLPETYNEQFF. In DNA, the CDR3 is TGTGCCAGCAGCTTGTTGCCGGAAACCTACAATGAGCAGTTCTTC.